This T cell receptor (beta chain) is drawn from a study of PD-L1 blockade in urothelial cancer (dated by TCRdb to about 2017). A note on the overall study: Therapy was started in the mid-2010s for all patients, and atezolizumab 1,200 mg was administered intravenously every 3 weeks. Pretreatment tumor samples and matched peripheral blood, collected serially before and after atezolizumab treatment, underwent TCR sequencing. Pretreatment blood TCR-seq was available for about 30 patients, at least one posttreatment blood collection was obtained for about 25 patients, and tumor TCR-seq was available for about 25 patients. Durable clinical benefit meant progression-free survival longer than 6 months, and TCR features were also tested against progression-free and overall survival. An ECOG performance status of 0 or 1 was recorded for the patients, and 0 to 3 prior chemotherapy regimens had been received by the patients. The study was an exploratory multi-omic analysis of somatic, immune and clinical correlates of response to PD-L1 blockade with atezolizumab in urothelial cancer. A median of roughly 140,000 T cells and tens of thousands of unique TCRs was obtained from blood samples, and a median clonality of approximately 0.08 was observed. About 85% of the 29 patients were males with bladder-origin urothelial cancer, and about 65% of the roughly 29 reported a prior smoking history. In the same patients, pretreatment tumors underwent whole exome sequencing and RNA sequencing in addition to TCR sequencing. Blood samples were analyzed at 3 weeks after treatment start (second dose) and at 6 weeks after treatment start. Several patients reached durable clinical benefit, while about 20 patients did not. The paper as a whole reports these results and caveats: Among patients with durable benefit, tumor-associated TCR clones showed greater expansion in peripheral blood 3 weeks after treatment started (n ≈ 23, p = 0.022). Because the sample size was small (n ≈ 31) and many of the analyses were exploratory, the results are meant to be hypothesis-generating. A pretreatment peripheral blood TCR clonality below the median was linked to improved progression-free and overall survival.

The intended sense of this specimen's time point label: peripheral blood 6 weeks after treatment start. A total of 29 patients with locally advanced or metastatic urothelial carcinoma, treated at Memorial Sloan Kettering on a trial protocol, made up the cohort. Peripheral blood mononuclear cells were collected pretreatment and during treatment, with between 1 and 8 total time points per patient. The Qiagen DNeasy Blood extraction kit was used to purify genomic DNA from total PBMCs and from tumor samples. PBMCs were collected pretreatment and during treatment and were isolated and stored as previously described. Each PCR received spiked-in synthetic TCR analog templates so that absolute template abundance could be estimated from read counts. TCRbeta CDR3 regions were amplified from genomic DNA with bias-controlled V and J gene primers using the immunoSEQ assay. Sequencing of rearranged TCRbeta segments was performed at approximately 20X coverage. Per the original workflow: Sequencing errors were corrected by clustering, and CDR3s were annotated against IMGT so that V, D and J genes could be assigned. Downstream analyses used only productive TCRbeta rearrangements and left out out-of-frame or stop-codon sequences. Clonality was calculated as one minus the Shannon entropy normalized by the log of the number of unique productive sequences. Clones differing between time points or between blood and tumor were identified by Fisher's exact test with Benjamini-Hochberg correction at adjusted p below 0.01. TCRdb holds this immuneACCESS table with in-frame rearrangements only. Some clones are missing; in checked studies, unresolved V genes explain under half, and the rest has no known cause. The D gene and trimming were derived from the DNA, and the V and J assignments and clone size from that table. The sample table records around 120,000 clones; 75% to 90% of these occur just once. The ten largest clones add up to roughly 1.8% of the sample.

For this clone: What this receptor recognizes is not known. No much larger clonotype is one base removed from it; base qualities were not supplied.

The CDR3 runs 15 residues from the cysteine to the phenylalanine. Solely the CDR3 DNA is kept, with 45 bases framed from the first base. Taken from the germline V gene, the CDR1 and CDR2 loops are SGHAT and FQNNGV. V is reduced by 5 bases and J by 4 bases, leaving a spacing of 12 bases between them. Here the chain combines TRBV11-2 and TRBJ1-6; the D gene is possibly TRBD1, with 5 bases matching. The sequence derives from a man aged 55 to 69 with urothelial cancer. Sequencing was performed on PBMCs, taken around atezolizumab (anti-PD-L1) treatment. The DNA is as follows: TGTGCCAGCAGCCTAAGGCAGGGTTATAATTCACCCCTCCACTTT. The translation is CASSLRQGYNSPLHF.